Below, one TCR beta chain is given with its context. The antigen remains unidentified. Amplified TCR beta CDR3 regions came from RNA transcripts. When the TCR CDR3 underwent first-round RT-PCR, the HTBI primer set was used. MiXCR, run by TCRdb on the multiplex PCR reads, gives a single entry per CDR3 protein. The repertoire consists of 540,000 or so distinct CDR3 sequences, with roughly 50% occurring once and the leading ten covering under 20%. Looked up from germline, CDR1 is SNHLY and CDR2 is FYNNEI. This CDR3 has 15 residues. With 6 bases removed from V and 4 bases from J, the gap between germline ends came to 16 bases. The sample comes from a study of T cells in Graves' hyperthyroidism and ophthalmopathy. General study results and limits: Appearing also in blood were most of the thyroid clonotypes expanded above 0.001. Ophthalmopathy stood apart from stable hyperthyroidism in a 13 V-J model.

Uncontrolled infection, other autoimmune disease, pregnancy or lactation barred patients from enrollment. Thyroid ultrasound and orbital computed tomography, with clinical symptoms and serum thyroxine and TRAb, informed diagnoses. The chain couples TRBV2 to TRBJ1-5; D not resolved. The sequence was obtained from an adult woman with Graves' disease, either hyperthyroidism or ophthalmopathy (not recorded which). Sequenced: peripheral blood or thyroid tissue (not recorded which). The CDR3 DNA reads TGTGCCAGCAGCCAAATCTGCCAGCTGAATCAGCCCCAGCATTTT. Amino acid sequence: CASSQICQLNQPQHF.